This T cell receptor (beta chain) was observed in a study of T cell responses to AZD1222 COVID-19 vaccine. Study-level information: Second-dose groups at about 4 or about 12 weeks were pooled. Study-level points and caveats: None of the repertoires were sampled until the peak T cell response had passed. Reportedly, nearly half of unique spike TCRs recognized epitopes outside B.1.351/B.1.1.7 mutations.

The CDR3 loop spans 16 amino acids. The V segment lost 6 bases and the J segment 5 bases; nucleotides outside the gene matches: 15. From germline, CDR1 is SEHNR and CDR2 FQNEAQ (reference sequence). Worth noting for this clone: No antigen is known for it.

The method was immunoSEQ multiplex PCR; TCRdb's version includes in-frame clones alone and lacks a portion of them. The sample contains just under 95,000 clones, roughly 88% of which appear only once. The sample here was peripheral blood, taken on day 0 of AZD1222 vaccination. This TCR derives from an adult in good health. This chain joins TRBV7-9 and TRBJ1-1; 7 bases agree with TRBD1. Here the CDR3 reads CASRTGTSNLRTEAFF. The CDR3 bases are TGTGCCAGCAGGACAGGGACATCCAACCTAAGGACTGAAGCTTTCTTT.